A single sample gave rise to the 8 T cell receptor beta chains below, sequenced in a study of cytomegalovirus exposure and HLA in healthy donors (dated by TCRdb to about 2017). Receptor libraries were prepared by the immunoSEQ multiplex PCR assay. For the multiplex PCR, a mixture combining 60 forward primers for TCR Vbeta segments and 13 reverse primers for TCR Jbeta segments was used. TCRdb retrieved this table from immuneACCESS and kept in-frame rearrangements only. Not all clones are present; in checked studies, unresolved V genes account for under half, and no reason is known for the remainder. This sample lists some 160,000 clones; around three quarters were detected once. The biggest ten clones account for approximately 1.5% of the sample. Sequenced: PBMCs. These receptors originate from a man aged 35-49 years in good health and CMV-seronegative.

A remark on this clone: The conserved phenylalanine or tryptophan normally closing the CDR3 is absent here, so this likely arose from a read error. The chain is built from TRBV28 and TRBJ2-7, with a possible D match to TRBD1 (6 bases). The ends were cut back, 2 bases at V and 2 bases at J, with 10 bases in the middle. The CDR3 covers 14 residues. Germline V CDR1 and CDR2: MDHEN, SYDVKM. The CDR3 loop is CASSLSRGAYEQYL. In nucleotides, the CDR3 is TGTGCCAGCAGTTTAAGCAGGGGCGCCTACGAGCAGTACCTC.

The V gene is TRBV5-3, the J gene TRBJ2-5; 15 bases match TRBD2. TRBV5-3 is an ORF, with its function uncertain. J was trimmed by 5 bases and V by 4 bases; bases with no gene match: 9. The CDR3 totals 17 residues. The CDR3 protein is CARSPPSGTSGRETQYF. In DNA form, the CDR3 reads TGTGCCAGAAGCCCGCCCTCCGGGACTAGCGGGAGGGAGACCCAGTACTTC.

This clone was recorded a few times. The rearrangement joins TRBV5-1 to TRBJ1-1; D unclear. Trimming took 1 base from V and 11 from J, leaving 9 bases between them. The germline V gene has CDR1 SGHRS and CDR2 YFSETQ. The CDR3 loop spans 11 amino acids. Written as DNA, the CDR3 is TGCGCCAGCAGCTTGAACTATGAGGCTTTCTTT. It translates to CASSLNYEAFF.

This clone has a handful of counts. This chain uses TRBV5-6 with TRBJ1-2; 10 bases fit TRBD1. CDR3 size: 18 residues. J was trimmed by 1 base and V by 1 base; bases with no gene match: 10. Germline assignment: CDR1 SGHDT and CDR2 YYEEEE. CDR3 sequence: CASSLLRRQGAFNYGYTF. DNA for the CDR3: TGTGCCAGCAGCTTGCTTCGGAGACAGGGGGCGTTTAACTATGGCTACACCTTC.

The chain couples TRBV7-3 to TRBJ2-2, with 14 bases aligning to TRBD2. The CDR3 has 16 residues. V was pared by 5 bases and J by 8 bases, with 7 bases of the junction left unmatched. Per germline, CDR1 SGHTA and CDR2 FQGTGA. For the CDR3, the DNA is TGTGCCAGCAGCACCGGACTAGCGGGAGGCGGGGGGGAGCTGTTTTTT. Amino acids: CASSTGLAGGGGELFF.

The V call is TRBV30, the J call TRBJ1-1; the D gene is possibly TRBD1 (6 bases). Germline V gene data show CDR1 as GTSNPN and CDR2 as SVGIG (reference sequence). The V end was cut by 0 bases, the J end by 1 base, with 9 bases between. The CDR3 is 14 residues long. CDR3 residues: CAWSVVDRNTEAFF. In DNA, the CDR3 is TGTGCCTGGAGTGTGGTGGACAGGAACACTGAAGCTTTCTTT.

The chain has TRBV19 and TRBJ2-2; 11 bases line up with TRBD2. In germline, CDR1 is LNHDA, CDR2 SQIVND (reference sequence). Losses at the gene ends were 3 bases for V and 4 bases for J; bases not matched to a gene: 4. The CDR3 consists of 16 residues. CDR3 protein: CASSILAGGFTGELFF. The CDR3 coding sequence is TGTGCCAGTAGTATTCTAGCGGGGGGTTTCACCGGGGAGCTGTTTTTT.

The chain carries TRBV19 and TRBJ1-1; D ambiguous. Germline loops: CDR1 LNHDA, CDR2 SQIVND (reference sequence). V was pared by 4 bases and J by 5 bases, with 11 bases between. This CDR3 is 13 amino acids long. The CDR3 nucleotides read TGTGCCAGTAGTAATATGGGAGGGACTGAAGCTTTCTTT. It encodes CASSNMGGTEAFF.